The 24 T cell receptor beta chains presented below share a single source sample, sequenced in a study of blood T cell repertoires in COVID-19. The repertoire was sequenced with immunoSEQ multiplex PCR; TCRdb's copy has only in-frame clones and lacks some. The sample records about 220,000 clones, approximately 80% being singletons. Source material: PBMCs or T cells enriched from blood (not recorded which). The origin of the receptors is a woman aged 60-75 years who had recovered from COVID-19.

The gene calls are TRBV11-3 and TRBJ2-3; perhaps TRBD2 as D (6 bases). V shed 1 base and J shed 5 bases, with 13 bases lying between them. The germline CDR1 and CDR2 sequences are SGHNT and YENEEA. This CDR3 is 15 amino acids long. The CDR3 DNA sequence: TGTGCCAGCAGCTTAGGCTATGGGGGGTTAGATACGCAGTATTTT. Residues: CASSLGYGGLDTQYF.

The table lists this clone with a count of one. This chain connects TRBV24-1 to TRBJ2-3; 12 positions agree with TRBD2. This CDR3 is 17 amino acids long. Trimming cost V 4 bases and J 4 bases; bases outside gene matches: 8. Germline lookup yields CDR1 KGHDR and CDR2 SFDVKD. CDR3 sequence: CATSDSSGRAGPDTQYF. The CDR3, as DNA: TGTGCCACCAGTGACTCTAGCGGGAGGGCCGGCCCAGATACGCAGTATTTT.

The chain carries TRBV10-1 and TRBJ1-1, with 9 bases identical to TRBD1. CDR3 size: 14 residues. V shed 7 bases and J 4 bases; nucleotides not matched to a gene: 7. Germline V gene lookup returns CDR1 WNHNN and CDR2 SYGVQD (reference sequence). The CDR3 nucleotides read TGCGCCAGCAAAGCCGGGACAGGGTCCACTGAAGCTTTCTTT. Its translation: CASKAGTGSTEAFF.

This clone was counted a few times. The sample carries other DNA sequences with the same CDR3. The J gene is TRBJ1-5, the V gene TRBV6-2 or TRBV6-3, with TRBD1 identical over 10 bases. Losses at the gene ends were 6 bases for V and 5 bases for J; bases not matched to a gene: 4. From germline, CDR1 is MNHEY and CDR2 SVGEGT. The CDR3 length is 14 residues. The CDR3, as DNA: TGTGCCAGCAGCCAGGACAGGGGGGATCAGCCCCAGCATTTT. It specifies CASSQDRGDQPQHF.

A few counts support this clone. The chain links TRBV10-3 to TRBJ1-3; 11 bases match TRBD1. This CDR3 has 16 residues. In germline, CDR1 is ENHRY, CDR2 SYGVKD. V lost 3 bases and J lost 6; bases outside the gene matches: 7. Here the CDR3 reads CAISDSGTGGANTIYF. The CDR3 DNA reads TGTGCCATCAGTGACTCCGGGACAGGGGGAGCAAACACCATATATTTT.

The rearrangement links TRBV2 to TRBJ2-1, with a tentative D call TRBD1 (6 bases). The CDR3 has 17 amino acids. The V gene lost 7 bases and the J gene lost 7 bases, with 26 bases spanning the gap. In germline, CDR1 is SNHLY, CDR2 FYNNEI. The CDR3 DNA follows: TGTGCCAGCACATCAACGTTGGGGACACCAGGTGATAATGAGCAGTTCTTC. Translating gives CASTSTLGTPGDNEQFF.

V gene TRBV6-1 combines with J gene TRBJ1-2; TRBD1 matches 7 bases. Germline values: CDR1 MNHNS, CDR2 SASEGT. The CDR3 loop spans 16 amino acids. V shed 6 bases and J 0 bases; nucleotides not matched to a gene: 10. This chain's CDR3 is CASRERQGPPNYGYTF. CDR3 sequence (DNA): TGTGCCAGCAGGGAAAGACAGGGCCCTCCTAACTATGGCTACACCTTC.

This clone was counted between two and nine times. The V and J genes are TRBV29-1 and TRBJ1-1, with TRBD1 as a possible D gene (6 bases). The CDR3 runs 14 residues. V lost 6 bases, J lost 9 bases, and 23 bases lay in between. The V gene's germline CDR1 is SQVTM and CDR2 ANQGSEA. The CDR3 sequence is CSVNPARDTSKAFF. As DNA, the CDR3 is TGCAGCGTAAATCCTGCCCGGGACACCAGCAAAGCTTTCTTT.

V and J are TRBV19 and TRBJ1-2, with D possibly being TRBD1 (5 bases). Trimming took 6 bases from V and 6 from J, leaving 14 bases between them. CDR1 is LNHDA and CDR2 is SQIVND in the germline V gene (reference sequence). The CDR3 is 13 residues long. The CDR3 spells CASRFRAEDGYTF. CDR3 in DNA: TGTGCCAGTAGGTTCAGGGCAGAAGATGGCTACACCTTC.

This chain uses TRBV4-1 with TRBJ1-4; the match to TRBD1 covers 10 bases. The germline V gene encodes CDR1 MGHRA and CDR2 YSYEKL. The CDR3 totals 14 residues. With V trimmed by 4 bases and J by 8 bases, 4 bases remained unmatched. Here the CDR3 reads CASSRDRGQEKLFF. CDR3 in DNA: TGCGCCAGCAGCCGCGACAGGGGGCAAGAAAAACTGTTTTTT.

This chain joins TRBV19 and TRBJ1-4; 10 bases are shared with TRBD1. The CDR3 is 14 residues long. V gave up 6 bases and J gave up 8 bases; unmatched junction bases: 6. The germline V gene encodes CDR1 LNHDA and CDR2 SQIVND (reference sequence). CDR3 nucleotide sequence: TGTGCCAGTAGGAGACAGGGGGCAGGAGAAAAACTGTTTTTT. As protein: CASRRQGAGEKLFF.

This chain joins TRBV29-1 and TRBJ1-1; tentative D call: TRBD1 (5 bases). Germline CDR1 SQVTM, CDR2 ANQGSEA. The CDR3 extends over 14 amino acids. Trimming took 4 bases from V and 6 from J, leaving 18 bases between them. The CDR3 sequence is CSVGWSQPGAEAFF. The CDR3 region has the DNA TGCAGCGTTGGGTGGAGTCAGCCGGGGGCTGAAGCTTTCTTT.

This sequence joins TRBV15 and TRBJ2-1; a possible D gene is TRBD2 (7 bases). Germline V lookup: CDR1 LNHNV, CDR2 YYDKDF (reference sequence). This CDR3 spans 18 amino acids. V lost 1 base and J 6 bases, leaving 22 bases between the germline ends. The CDR3 sequence is CATSRATGGPFVPNEQFF. CDR3 DNA sequence: TGTGCCACCAGCAGAGCCACCGGGGGGCCCTTCGTGCCCAATGAGCAGTTCTTC.

This clone appeared once. The chain links TRBV12-3 or TRBV12-4 to TRBJ1-6, with D possibly being TRBD1 (5 bases). V was pared by 7 bases and J by 3 bases, with 7 bases between. There are 13 residues in the CDR3. DNA of the CDR3: TGTGCCAGCACGGACAACTATAATTCACCCCTCCACTTT. This translates into CASTDNYNSPLHF.

The V and J genes are TRBV2 and TRBJ1-4, with 9 bases identical to TRBD1. With 6 bases clipped from V and 8 bases from J, the junction kept 7 bases outside the gene matches. Per the germline V gene, CDR1 is SNHLY and CDR2 is FYNNEI. There are 14 residues in the CDR3. The DNA of the CDR3 is TGTGCCAGCAGAGCCGGGACAGGGAAGGAAAAACTGTTTTTT. Amino acids: CASRAGTGKEKLFF.

The chain joins TRBV7-8 to TRBJ2-5; no definite D call. CDR3 length: 12 residues. Germline CDR1 and CDR2: SGHVS and FQNEAQ. The V gene lost 4 bases and the J gene lost 1 base, with 4 bases spanning the gap. CDR3 protein: CASSSRQETQYF. Written as DNA, the CDR3 is TGTGCCAGCAGCTCCCGCCAAGAGACCCAGTACTTC.

The chain is built from TRBV3-1 (or the pseudogene TRBV3-2) and TRBJ1-2; tentative D call: TRBD1 (5 bases). Trimming cost V 0 bases and J 8 bases, with 13 bases left between them. In germline, CDR1 is LGHDT, CDR2 YNNKEL (reference sequence). The CDR3 extends over 14 amino acids. CDR3 sequence: CASSQDTGHWGYTF. The DNA for the CDR3 is TGTGCCAGCAGCCAAGACACAGGCCATTGGGGCTACACCTTC.

The chain carries TRBV6-2 or TRBV6-3 and TRBJ2-7; 8 nucleotides match TRBD2. The CDR3 runs 16 residues. After removal of 2 bases from V and 3 bases from J, the junction contained 9 bases not matched to a gene. Looked up from germline, CDR1 is MNHEY and CDR2 is SVGEGT. The CDR3 sequence is CASSYAPSGLFYEQYF. CDR3 coding DNA: TGTGCCAGCAGTTACGCCCCTAGCGGGTTATTCTACGAGCAGTACTTC.

This sequence joins TRBV5-4 and TRBJ2-5; 7 bases line up with TRBD2. Trimming cost V 4 bases and J 3 bases; bases outside gene matches: 9. The V gene's germline CDR1 is SGHNT and CDR2 YYREEE (reference sequence). The CDR3 runs to 15 residues. CDR3 nucleotide sequence: TGTGCCAGCAGCGCCGGGACTACGGATAAAGAGACCCAGTACTTC. Translation gives CASSAGTTDKETQYF.

Worth noting for this clone: The conserved closing phenylalanine or tryptophan is absent in this CDR3, likely reflecting a read error. The DNA is left out, because the CDR3 cannot be placed on it with certainty; the CDR3 is given as TCRdb lists it. The rearrangement links TRBV6-5 to TRBJ1-5. CDR1 MNHEY and CDR2 SVGAGI come from the germline V gene. The CDR3 comprises 10 residues, both ends counted. This chain's CDR3 is CASRPTRVRA.

The rearrangement uses TRBV11-2 and TRBJ2-4; 7 bases line up with TRBD1. CDR3 size: 14 residues. The V segment lost 5 bases and the J segment 4 bases; nucleotides outside the gene matches: 5. Germline V CDR1 and CDR2: SGHAT, FQNNGV. The CDR3 here is CASSQDRIKNIQYF. The CDR3 bases are TGTGCCAGCAGCCAGGACAGGATAAAAAACATTCAGTACTTC.

The V and J genes are TRBV7-2 and TRBJ2-3; maybe TRBD1 (6 bases). Germline-derived CDR1 and CDR2 are SGHTA and FQGNSA. Trimming cost V 5 bases and J 4 bases, with 19 bases left between them. This CDR3 comprises 16 residues. CDR3 sequence (DNA): TGTGCCAGCAGCCCGCGAGGTGGGGGCGGGTCAGATACGCAGTATTTT. This encodes CASSPRGGGGSDTQYF.

The chain recombines TRBV4-3 with TRBJ2-2, with a weak D call TRBD2 (5 bases). Germline V gives CDR1 LGHNA, CDR2 YSLEER. The CDR3 has 16 residues. The V gene lost 0 bases and the J gene lost 1 base, with 9 bases spanning the gap. The CDR3 region is CASSQDSRVNTGELFF. CDR3 in DNA: TGCGCCAGCAGCCAAGATTCGCGGGTGAACACCGGGGAGCTGTTTTTT.

The genes are TRBV4-2 and TRBJ2-1; 9 bases are shared with TRBD2. V trimming: 0 bases; J trimming: 4 bases; junction bases outside the gene matches: 10. This CDR3 region has 18 residues. Germline assignment: CDR1 LGHNA and CDR2 YNFKEQ. CDR3 in DNA: TGTGCCAGCAGCCAAGATCTTAGCGGGGGCCTTATTTACAATGAGCAGTTCTTC. Protein product: CASSQDLSGGLIYNEQFF.